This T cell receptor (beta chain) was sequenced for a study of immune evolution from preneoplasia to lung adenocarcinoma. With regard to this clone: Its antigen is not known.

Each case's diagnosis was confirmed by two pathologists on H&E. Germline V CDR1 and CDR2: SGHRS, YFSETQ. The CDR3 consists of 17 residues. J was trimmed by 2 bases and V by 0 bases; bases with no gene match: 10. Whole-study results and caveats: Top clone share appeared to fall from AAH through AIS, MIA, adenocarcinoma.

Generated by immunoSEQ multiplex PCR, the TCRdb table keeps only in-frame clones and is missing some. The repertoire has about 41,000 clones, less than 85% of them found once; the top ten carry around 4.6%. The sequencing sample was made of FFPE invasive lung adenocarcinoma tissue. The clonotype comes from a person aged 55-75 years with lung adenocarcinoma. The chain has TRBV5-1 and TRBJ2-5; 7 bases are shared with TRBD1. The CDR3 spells CASSLGQGQSWQETQYF. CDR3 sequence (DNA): TGCGCCAGCAGCTTGGGACAGGGTCAAAGTTGGCAAGAGACCCAGTACTTC.